These 14 T cell receptor beta chains were all obtained from the same sample, sequenced in a study of cytomegalovirus exposure and HLA in healthy donors. A multiplex PCR was run with 60 Vbeta primers and 13 Jbeta primers. The repertoire was sequenced with immunoSEQ multiplex PCR; TCRdb's copy has only in-frame clones and lacks some. The sample table includes 55,000 to 85,000 clones. Sequenced material: PBMCs. The origin of the receptors is a female donor in good health and CMV-seropositive.

The V call is TRBV6-1, the J call TRBJ2-7; TRBD2 matches 7 bases. J was trimmed by 2 bases and V by 0 bases; bases with no gene match: 4. The CDR3 totals 15 residues. Looked up from germline, CDR1 is MNHNS and CDR2 is SASEGT. The CDR3 region has the DNA TGTGCCAGCAGTGAAGCGATAGCGGGCGCCTACGAGCAGTACTTC. Its translation: CASSEAIAGAYEQYF.

The chain couples TRBV7-2 to TRBJ1-6, with D possibly matching TRBD1 (6 bases). Germline CDR1 reads SGHTA; CDR2 reads FQGNSA. V was shortened by 5 bases and J by 8 bases, with 13 bases between the two germline ends. The CDR3 contains 14 residues. CDR3 in amino acids: CASSPGRGDSPLHF. CDR3 DNA: TGTGCCAGCAGCCCCGGGAGGGGGGATTCACCCCTCCACTTT.

The chain is built from TRBV2 and TRBJ1-1; D is perhaps TRBD1 (5 bases). The CDR3 sequence is 14 residues long. Germline CDR1 is SNHLY and CDR2 is FYNNEI. Trimming took off 9 bases at V and 1 base at J, with 15 bases between the two ends. For the CDR3, the DNA is TGTGCCAGTGACTTTGGGCAGGGGAACACTGAAGCTTTCTTT. Protein sequence: CASDFGQGNTEAFF.

The J gene is TRBJ2-7, the V gene TRBV19; 9 bases line up with TRBD2. The CDR3 totals 17 residues. J gave up 0 bases and V 5 bases, and 11 bases lay outside the gene matches. Germline CDR1 and CDR2: LNHDA and SQIVND (reference sequence). CDR3 region: CASSAYHLAGSSYEQYF. CDR3 nucleotides: TGTGCCAGTAGTGCATACCATCTAGCGGGGAGCTCCTACGAGCAGTACTTC.

The CDR3 loop reads CAIADRGKNQPQHF. The CDR3 bases are TGTGCCATCGCGGACAGGGGAAAAAATCAGCCCCAGCATTTT. The V gene is TRBV6-6, the J gene TRBJ1-5; 9 nucleotides line up with TRBD1. CDR3 length equals 14 residues. The ends lost 10 bases at V and 4 bases at J; junction bases unmatched: 8. CDR1 MNHNY and CDR2 SVGAGI come from the germline V gene (reference sequence).

The V gene is TRBV18, the J gene TRBJ1-5, with 9 bases identical to TRBD1. J gave up 6 bases and V 9 bases, and 12 bases lay outside the gene matches. Looked up from germline, CDR1 is KGHSH and CDR2 is LQKENI. This CDR3 comprises 15 residues. The CDR3 is CASQPGQGSSQPQHF. The CDR3 bases are TGTGCCAGTCAACCGGGACAGGGCTCCTCTCAGCCCCAGCATTTT.

This chain uses TRBV6-1 with TRBJ1-2; D might be TRBD1 (5 bases). The germline gives CDR1 MNHNS, CDR2 SASEGT. V shed 4 bases and J shed 0 bases, with 15 bases lying between them. The CDR3 length is 16 residues. Written as DNA, the CDR3 is TGTGCCAGCAGTGTCACAACCGACAGAGCTAACTATGGCTACACCTTC. Residues: CASSVTTDRANYGYTF.

The chain recombines TRBV6-5 with TRBJ1-2, with D possibly TRBD1 on 6 matching bases. V shed 5 bases and J shed 6 bases, with 13 bases lying between them. In germline, CDR1 is MNHEY, CDR2 SVGAGI. This CDR3 contains 13 residues. CDR3 DNA: TGTGCCAGCAGTCCTCCTGACAGGCATGGCTACACCTTC. Translation: CASSPPDRHGYTF.

CDR3 protein: CATSSPYQLAEDYEQYF. In DNA, the CDR3 is TGTGCCACCAGCAGCCCCTATCAACTAGCGGAGGACTACGAGCAGTACTTC. The chain joins TRBV15 to TRBJ2-7; TRBD2 agrees at 8 bases. The V gene end was trimmed by 3 bases and the J gene end by 3 bases; junction bases not matched to a gene: 13. Germline V gives CDR1 LNHNV, CDR2 YYDKDF (reference sequence). The CDR3 length is 17 residues.

The chain couples TRBV18 to TRBJ2-1; 9 positions match TRBD2. In germline, CDR1 is KGHSH, CDR2 LQKENI. CDR3 length: 15 amino acids. Losses at the gene ends were 2 bases for V and 3 bases for J; bases not matched to a gene: 2. CDR3 coding DNA: TGTGCCAGCTCACCAGAGACTAGCGGCTACAATGAGCAGTTCTTC. Translated, it gives CASSPETSGYNEQFF.

The rearrangement uses TRBV9 and TRBJ2-1; the D gene is possibly TRBD2 (6 bases). The CDR3 extends over 16 amino acids. Trimming took 3 bases from V and 0 from J, leaving 13 bases between them. CDR1 and CDR2 (germline): SGDLS, YYNGEE. The CDR3 DNA is TGTGCCAGCAGCGCCACTACCGGGAGCTCCTACAATGAGCAGTTCTTC. As protein: CASSATTGSSYNEQFF. The entire variable domain, with the rest obtained from reference TRBV9 and TRBJ2-1, is as follows: DSGVTQTPKHLITATGQRVTLRCSPRSGDLSVYWYQQSLDQGLQFLIQYYNGEERAKGNILERFSAQQFPDLHSELNLSSLELGDSALYFCASSATTGSSYNEQFFGPGTRLTVL.

The chain couples TRBV5-1 to TRBJ2-5; no firm D call. Trimming left V 4 bases short and J 2 bases short, with 3 bases between. CDR3 length: 11 residues. Germline CDR1 is SGHRS and CDR2 is YFSETQ. In DNA, the CDR3 is TGCGCCAGCAGCCAGCAAGAGACCCAGTACTTC. It yields the protein CASSQQETQYF.

The CDR3 here is CASSSPSSGAYEQYF. CDR3 bases: TGTGCCAGCAGCTCACCCTCTAGCGGCGCCTACGAGCAGTACTTC. The chain carries TRBV7-9 and TRBJ2-7; 7 bases match TRBD2. Germline trimming cut 4 bases from V and 2 bases from J; bases unmatched to any gene: 8. The CDR3 runs 15 residues. Germline loops: CDR1 SEHNR, CDR2 FQNEAQ (reference sequence).

This chain joins TRBV5-4 and TRBJ1-2, with 8 bases fitting TRBD1. V lost 3 bases to trimming and J lost 2 bases; unmatched junction nucleotides: 3. CDR1 is SGHNT and CDR2 is YYREEE in the germline V gene (reference sequence). The CDR3 is made up of 14 amino acids. The CDR3 coding sequence is TGTGCCAGCAGCTCCCGGACAGGGAACTATGGCTACACCTTC. It translates to CASSSRTGNYGYTF. The full variable domain, rest sourced from reference TRBV5-4 and TRBJ1-2, is ETGVTQSPTHLIKTRGQQVTLRCSSQSGHNTVSWYQQALGQGPQFIFQYYREEENGRGNFPPRFSGLQFPNYSSELNVNALELDDSALYLCASSSRTGNYGYTFGSGTRLTVV.